What follows are 9 T cell receptor beta chains derived from one specimen sequenced in a study of Graves' ophthalmopathy and Graves' hyperthyroidism. As the template, RNA transcripts were used to amplify TCR beta CDR3 regions. An opening RT-PCR round employed HTBI primers and preceded a second-round multiplex PCR. A single record per CDR3 protein comes from TCRdb applying MiXCR to the multiplex PCR reads. The sample records 1 million to 1.3 million distinct CDR3 sequences, roughly two fifths being singletons. The sequenced sample consisted of peripheral blood or thyroid tissue (not recorded which). The receptors derive from an adult man with Graves' hyperthyroidism.

Points on this clonotype: Being one base from a much bigger clone, this may be a read error. V and J are TRBV7-9 and TRBJ2-7; either TRBD1 or TRBD2 may supply D (5 bases each). CDR3 length: 14 residues. V was pared by 10 bases and J by 2 bases, with 18 bases between. Germline CDR1 and CDR2: SEHNR and FQNEAQ (reference sequence). CDR3 sequence reads: CAISHHGTTYEQYF. CDR3 DNA sequence: TGTGCCATCAGTCACCACGGGACGACCTACGAGCAGTACTTC.

This clonotype was counted a single time. This chain joins TRBV28 and TRBJ2-7; D possibly corresponds to TRBD1 (5 bases). Deletions cut 3 bases from V and 0 bases from J, with 12 bases between. This CDR3 has 15 amino acids. Germline CDR1 reads MDHEN; CDR2 reads SYDVKM. The CDR3 is CASSLVQGYSYEQYF. The CDR3 DNA is TGTGCCAGCAGTTTGGTCCAGGGCTACTCCTACGAGCAGTACTTC. Combining the CDR3 with reference TRBV28 and TRBJ2-7 gives the whole variable domain DVKVTQSSRYLVKRTGEKVFLECVQDMDHENMFWYRQDPGLGLRLIYFSYDVKMKEKGDIPEGYSVSREKKERFSLILESASTNQTSMYLCASSLVQGYSYEQYFGPGTRLTVT.

This clonotype was observed a few times. This chain connects TRBV20-1 to TRBJ1-1; 8 positions agree with TRBD1. This CDR3 contains 14 residues. Germline values: CDR1 DFQATT, CDR2 SNEGSKA (reference sequence). J was trimmed by 1 base and V by 5 bases; bases with no gene match: 6. This CDR3 reads CSAVYRGKNTEAFF. CDR3 coding DNA: TGCAGTGCTGTTTACAGGGGGAAGAACACTGAAGCTTTCTTT.

The table lists this clonotype with many counts. The V and J genes are TRBV2 and TRBJ1-2; D is ambiguous. V was cut by 3 bases and J by 1 base, with 6 bases left in between. This CDR3 has 13 amino acids. Germline loops: CDR1 SNHLY, CDR2 FYNNEI. The CDR3 region is CASSDGNNYGYTF. The DNA for the CDR3 is TGTGCCAGCAGTGACGGGAATAACTATGGCTACACCTTC.

This clonotype has more than one count but fewer than ten. The chain recombines TRBV7-2 with TRBJ1-2; D gene ambiguous. The CDR3 loop spans 19 amino acids. Germline lookup yields CDR1 SGHTA and CDR2 FQGNSA. V was cut by 3 bases and J by 4 bases, with 27 bases left in between. The DNA for the CDR3 is TGTGCCAGCAGCTTGGAATTTGCCGACCGCCTAATCTCTGGCTATGGCTACACCTTC. It translates to CASSLEFADRLISGYGYTF.

This clonotype was seen more than once but under ten times. With a much larger clone just one base away, this may be a read error. The V gene is TRBV20-1, the J gene TRBJ1-2; weak D call: TRBD1 (6 bases). The CDR3 has 10 residues. Germline V gene lookup returns CDR1 DFQATT and CDR2 SNEGSKA (reference sequence). CDR3 nucleotides: TGCAGTGGGACAGACTATGGCCACACCTTC. It specifies CSGTDYGHTF.

This clonotype was recorded at least ten times. J is TRBJ1-2 and V is TRBV5-1; 7 bases line up with TRBD1. The length of the CDR3 is 14 residues. Per germline, CDR1 SGHRS and CDR2 YFSETQ. The V and J ends lost 4 bases and 3 bases, in that order; junction bases with no gene match: 6. The CDR3: CASSEGTVDYGYTF. Written as DNA, the CDR3 is TGCGCCAGCAGCGAGGGGACAGTGGACTATGGCTACACCTTC.

The chain uses TRBV6-6 and TRBJ1-2, with D hard to call. Trimming pared 2 bases from V and 5 bases from J, leaving 9 bases between. Germline values: CDR1 MNHNY, CDR2 SVGAGI (reference sequence). The CDR3 is 13 amino acids. This CDR3 is CASSYIPEYGYTF. The CDR3 coding sequence is TGTGCCAGCAGTTACATCCCCGAATATGGCTACACCTTC.

This clonotype came up many times. V gene TRBV7-9 combines with J gene TRBJ2-5; D is unclear. This CDR3 comprises 12 residues. V was trimmed by 8 bases and J by 7 bases, leaving 14 bases between them. The germline V gene has CDR1 SEHNR and CDR2 FQNEAQ (reference sequence). The chain's CDR3 is CASRAPETTQYF. The CDR3 nucleotides read TGTGCCAGCCGGGCCCCGGAGACGACCCAGTACTTC.